The entry below describes one T cell receptor (beta chain). Its antigen is unknown. No much larger clone is present one base from it, and per-base qualities are unavailable. The sample comes from a study of beta chain features in type 1 diabetes listed by TCRdb under 2018. For context, the study as a whole: Mean age, gender distribution, total cell number and subset yield were not different between patients and healthy donors. A total of 107,917,701 sorted cells were examined across all samples, and RNA yield correlated strongly with the number of cells per subset. The study compared TCRB repertoires of sorted circulating CD4+ T cell subsets between recently diagnosed type 1 diabetes patients and matched healthy donors. Whereas all 30 or so donors provided naive and central memory subsets, regulatory and stem cell-like memory subsets were isolated from just 8 patients and roughly eight healthy donors.

The entire isolated RNA was reverse transcribed using the High Capacity cDNA Reverse Transcription Kit, and thus expressed TCRB transcripts were sequenced. Deep immunoSEQ sequencing was performed on naive, central memory and regulatory T cell samples, with an average of approximately 4 million total reads per sample. Sorted cells were lysed in RLT buffer, and RNA was extracted using DNase-treated RNeasy Micro or Mini kits according to cell number. To prevent cross-contamination, each cell subset was processed individually, whereas patient and healthy donor samples were processed jointly. The immunoSEQ multiplex PCR was used to amplify TCRB sequences from cDNA, yielding 87-bp fragments that span the CDR3 region. Amplicons were sequenced on the Illumina HiSeq platform. The paper's data handling went like this. Synthetic template baselines were used to correct PCR bias computationally, reads within Hamming distance 2 were collapsed together, and singletons that could not be merged were discarded. Reads were aligned against IMGT to assign V, D and J genes, CDR3 length and insertions or deletions at six rearrangement sites. Within each subset, clonotype counts were normalized to the number of sorted cells before true diversity and Gini coefficients were calculated with the tcR R package. Repertoire sharing was quantified using the overlap coefficient calculated on TCRB nucleotide sequences. Out-of-frame TCRB sequences from naive cells were analyzed to stand in for the pre-selection repertoire. Drawn from immuneACCESS, this table holds only the in-frame rearrangements with V and J called that TCRdb kept. Clones are partly lost; checked studies trace under half to an unresolved V gene and leave the rest unexplained. Clone size and V and J calls were adopted from that table, with D and trimming inferred from the DNA. The sample table contains under 400,000 clones; only one count was recorded for roughly 12% of them. The ten largest clones capture around 0.015% of the sample.

The germline V gene encodes CDR1 GTSNPN and CDR2 SVGIG (reference sequence). The CDR3 goes from the cysteine to the phenylalanine over 15 residues. Of all the DNA, just the CDR3 is kept, 45 bases in frame from base 1. Trimmed from V: 3 bases; trimmed from J: 6 bases; junction bases lacking a gene match: 6. Each donor gave one peripheral blood draw, around 100 mL on average, collected into heparinised tubes. A BD FACSAria II and a panel including CD45RO, CCR7, CD25, CD127, CD95 and CD27 were used to sort naive, central memory, regulatory and stem cell-like memory CD4+ T cells. Purity was above 95% for every sorted population. PBMCs were isolated immediately by Lymphoprep density gradient centrifugation and stained directly without culture. So that batch effects would be minimized, each experiment stained and sorted samples in pairs, pairing one healthy donor with one patient. Broader findings and caveats from the paper: Sequencing cDNA rather than genomic DNA could over-represent highly expressing activated cells, although activation and CD3 levels did not differ between groups. Naive, central memory and regulatory TCRB repertoires appeared to be more alike among patients than among healthy donors. Patients with type 1 diabetes made fewer insertions and deleted more nucleotides at VDJ recombination sites, implying thymic rearrangement abnormalities. Shorter templates might be favored by PCR, yet because patient and control samples were amplified and corrected together, any such skew would affect both groups equally. Because small numbers of individuals were included in the HLA sub-analyses, any influence of HLA type on TCRB rearrangement was left unresolved. Type 1 diabetes patients showed a moderate but significant shortening of TCRB CDR3 length in all four CD4+ subsets.

Input material: naive CD4+ T cells from blood. The cell subset or site label, read with the paper, signifies: true naive CD4+ T cells. The chain joins TRBV30 to TRBJ2-3, with 13 bases matching TRBD2. This receptor was identified in a young man in good health. The CDR3 protein sequence reads: CAWSRLAGGSDTQYF. The base sequence is TGTGCCTGGAGCCGACTAGCGGGAGGTTCGGATACGCAGTATTTT.